The clone carrying this T cell receptor (beta chain) was seen a single time. This record comes from a study of blood T cell repertoires in COVID-19. Sequencing used immunoSEQ multiplex PCR; TCRdb keeps in-frame clones, though not all of them. The sample has approximately 200,000 clones; 85% are singletons. Categorization into cohorts depended on clinical history that participants reported. The sequence was obtained from a man in his forties who had recovered from COVID-19. The material sequenced was PBMCs or T cells enriched from blood (not recorded which).

CDR3 sequence reads: CASLETGISGNTIYF. The CDR3 DNA is TGTGCCAGCCTCGAAACAGGGATCTCTGGAAACACCATATATTTT. The chain is built from TRBV28 and TRBJ1-3; possibly TRBD1 for D (6 bases). The CDR3 is made up of 15 amino acids. The V gene's germline CDR1 is MDHEN and CDR2 SYDVKM. V dropped 8 bases and J dropped 0 bases, with 14 bases sitting between them.